Presented here are 19 T cell receptor beta chains from one specimen sequenced in a study of cytomegalovirus exposure and HLA in healthy donors. Sequenced by immunoSEQ multiplex PCR; TCRdb stores in-frame clones only, minus some. The sample has around 300,000 clones; 75% to 90% are singletons. Source material: PBMCs. These receptors were collected from a woman under 40 in good health and CMV-seropositive.

The chain is built from TRBV2 and TRBJ2-3; 7 bases line up with TRBD2. The CDR3 length is 16 residues. Trimming removed 8 bases from V and 2 bases from J; junction bases left unmatched: 13. CDR1 is SNHLY, CDR2 FYNNEI, per germline. The CDR3 spells CASSTLSGVNTDTQYF. CDR3 nucleotide sequence: TGTGCCAGCTCCACCTTGAGCGGGGTCAACACAGATACGCAGTATTTT.

V usage is TRBV5-1 and J usage is TRBJ1-1; no definite D call. Germline values: CDR1 SGHRS, CDR2 YFSETQ. The CDR3 runs to 14 residues. V gave up 0 bases and J gave up 1 base, with 7 bases separating them. The CDR3 DNA follows: TGCGCCAGCAGCTTGGCCGCCCAGAACACTGAAGCTTTCTTT. Residues: CASSLAAQNTEAFF.

This chain joins TRBV7-6 and TRBJ2-1, with 11 bases that match TRBD2. The ends lost 5 bases at V and 5 bases at J; junction bases unmatched: 5. The germline V gene encodes CDR1 SGHVS and CDR2 FNYEAQ. The CDR3 spans 15 residues. For the CDR3, the DNA is TGTGCCAGCAGCCCCTCTAGCGGGAGGCACAATGAGCAGTTCTTC. It yields the protein CASSPSSGRHNEQFF. Filled out from reference TRBV7-6 and TRBJ2-1, the complete variable domain reads GAGVSQSPRYKVTKRGQDVALRCDPISGHVSLYWYRQALGQGPEFLTYFNYEAQQDKSGLPNDRFSAERPEGSISTLTIQRTEQRDSAMYRCASSPSSGRHNEQFFGPGTRLTVL.

The chain couples TRBV28 to TRBJ1-1, with D hard to call. Trimming left V 2 bases short and J 9 bases short, with 1 base between. This CDR3 has 9 residues. Germline CDR1 and CDR2: MDHEN and SYDVKM. The CDR3, as DNA: TGTGCCAGCAGTTTACAAGCTTTCTTT. Translation: CASSLQAFF.

As DNA, the CDR3 is TGTGCCAGCAGTTACGAGACAGGGGGGAAAAAGTACTTC. It yields the protein CASSYETGGKKYF. The rearrangement links TRBV6-5 to TRBJ2-7; 9 positions agree with TRBD1. Per the germline V gene, CDR1 is MNHEY and CDR2 is SVGAGI. The V segment lost 2 bases and the J segment 11 bases; nucleotides outside the gene matches: 7. The length of the CDR3 is 13 residues.

The chain is built from TRBV4-3 and TRBJ2-1; 7 bases agree with TRBD1. The CDR3 is 15 amino acids. Per the germline V gene, CDR1 is LGHNA and CDR2 is YSLEER. V shed 6 bases and J 1 base; nucleotides not matched to a gene: 6. This CDR3 is CASSPSGGSYNEQFF. CDR3 coding DNA: TGCGCCAGCAGTCCATCAGGGGGTTCCTACAATGAGCAGTTCTTC.

The chain employs TRBV7-2 and TRBJ2-1, with TRBD2 matching 10 bases. CDR1 is SGHTA and CDR2 is FQGNSA in the germline V gene. The CDR3 is 16 amino acids. The trim removed 4 bases at V and 3 bases at J, leaving 6 bases unmatched. The CDR3 DNA reads TGTGCCAGCAGCTCAGCGGGAGGGCCTATCTACAATGAGCAGTTCTTC. Its translation is CASSSAGGPIYNEQFF.

This clone was counted once. V is TRBV29-1 and J is TRBJ2-3; TRBD2 matches at 9 bases. The CDR3 runs to 14 residues. Germline CDR1 SQVTM, CDR2 ANQGSEA. The V gene end was trimmed by 1 base and the J gene end by 3 bases; junction bases not matched to a gene: 2. CDR3 sequence (DNA): TGCAGCGTTGAAGCAGCGGGGGGAACAGATACGCAGTATTTT. Translating it yields CSVEAAGGTDTQYF.

V usage is TRBV27 and J usage is TRBJ1-5; D remains ambiguous. The germline gives CDR1 MNHEY, CDR2 SMNVEV (reference sequence). The CDR3 spans 14 residues. The V and J ends lost 3 bases and 7 bases respectively, with 13 bases between them. The CDR3 DNA is TGTGCCAGCAGTTTGTACGGGAATCGGCAGCCCCAGCATTTT. Protein sequence: CASSLYGNRQPQHF.

This sequence joins TRBV30 and TRBJ1-3; possible D gene TRBD1, 5 bases. The germline gives CDR1 GTSNPN, CDR2 SVGIG (reference sequence). The CDR3 covers 15 residues. Trimming took 7 bases from V and 0 from J, leaving 16 bases between them. CDR3 DNA: TGTGCCTTCAGCAGGTTGGGGGTCTCTGGAAACACCATATATTTT. The encoded protein is CAFSRLGVSGNTIYF.

On this clone: The junction does not match germline at one end; this may be a read error. This rearrangement joins TRBV18 to TRBJ1-5; no reliable D call. CDR3 length equals 17 residues. The V gene's germline CDR1 is KGHSH and CDR2 LQKENI. The CDR3 DNA reads as TGTGCCAGCTCACCAACAGAGAACTACCAAAGAAATCGGCCCCAGCATTTT. As protein: CASSPTENYQRNRPQHF.

This clone was observed a handful of times. The CDR3 sequence: CASSPRSGGELFF. The CDR3 nucleotides read TGTGCCAGCAGCCCTCGGAGCGGCGGGGAGCTGTTTTTT. This sequence joins TRBV9 and TRBJ2-2; D may be TRBD2 (5 bases). V lost 4 bases, J lost 7 bases, and 11 bases lay in between. Germline CDR1 SGDLS, CDR2 YYNGEE. The CDR3 loop spans 13 amino acids.

The chain uses TRBV6-5 and TRBJ2-7; TRBD1 might be the D (5 bases). This CDR3 is built from 11 residues. Trimming shortened V by 6 bases and J by 4 bases, and 7 bases separated the two germline ends. CDR1 MNHEY and CDR2 SVGAGI come from the germline V gene. The CDR3 here is CASRTEYEQYF. CDR3 DNA sequence: TGTGCCAGCAGGACAGAATACGAGCAGTACTTC.

CDR3 amino acids: CAISELGSTENIQYF. The CDR3, as DNA: TGTGCCATCAGCGAACTCGGTTCTACGGAAAACATTCAGTACTTC. V is TRBV10-3 and J is TRBJ2-4; no clear D gene. The length of the CDR3 is 15 residues. The germline gives CDR1 ENHRY, CDR2 SYGVKD. Trimming removed 6 bases at V and 5 bases at J, with 17 bases between.

The chain joins TRBV6-1 to TRBJ1-5, with unresolved D. The V gene lost 3 bases and the J gene lost 6 bases, with 12 bases spanning the gap. There are 14 residues in the CDR3. Germline V lookup: CDR1 MNHNS, CDR2 SASEGT. The CDR3 loop is CASSESKGSQPQHF. DNA for the CDR3: TGTGCCAGCAGTGAGAGTAAAGGGTCTCAGCCCCAGCATTTT.

This chain joins TRBV9 and TRBJ2-2, with a tentative D call TRBD2 (6 bases). The CDR3 runs 14 residues. V dropped 3 bases and J dropped 5 bases, with 11 bases sitting between them. Germline CDR1 is SGDLS and CDR2 is YYNGEE. CDR3 in amino acids: CASSGLGRTGELFF. In DNA, the CDR3 is TGTGCCAGCAGCGGCCTCGGGAGAACCGGGGAGCTGTTTTTT. Together with reference TRBV9 and TRBJ2-2, the CDR3 gives the full variable domain: DSGVTQTPKHLITATGQRVTLRCSPRSGDLSVYWYQQSLDQGLQFLIQYYNGEERAKGNILERFSAQQFPDLHSELNLSSLELGDSALYFCASSGLGRTGELFFGEGSRLTVL.

This chain connects TRBV30 to TRBJ1-4; the D is unclear. Looked up from germline, CDR1 is GTSNPN and CDR2 is SVGIG (reference sequence). CDR3 length equals 10 residues. The V and J ends lost 7 bases and 10 bases respectively, with 10 bases between them. Written as DNA, the CDR3 is TGTGCCTTATTTGCGGGAAAACTGTTTTTT. Translation gives CALFAGKLFF.

This clone has only a few counts. J is TRBJ1-5 and V is TRBV10-3; the D gene is possibly TRBD1 (5 bases). Trimming shortened V by 6 bases and J by 4 bases, and 7 bases separated the two germline ends. The CDR3 is made up of 12 amino acids. Germline V gives CDR1 ENHRY, CDR2 SYGVKD. The CDR3 reads CAISQGNQPQHF. DNA of the CDR3: TGTGCCATCAGCCAGGGAAATCAGCCCCAGCATTTT.

J is TRBJ1-2 and V is TRBV27; no reliable D call. This CDR3 is built from 14 residues. V was clipped by 3 bases and J by 6 bases, with 14 bases between them. Germline V gene data show CDR1 as MNHEY and CDR2 as SMNVEV (reference sequence). The CDR3 protein is CASSFGGNPHGYTF. The CDR3 DNA sequence: TGTGCCAGCAGTTTCGGCGGCAATCCCCATGGCTACACCTTC.